This paragraph reports one T cell receptor beta chain. Germline V gene lookup returns CDR1 SEHNR and CDR2 FQNEAQ (reference sequence). Trimming left V 5 bases short and J 7 bases short, with 15 bases between. This CDR3 spans 15 amino acids. These data are taken from a study of CD8+CD57+ T cells in acquired aplastic anemia. Profiling that covered TCR beta VDJ and CDR3 relied on genomic DNA as its template. Each CDR3 protein is one row after TCRdb ran MiXCR on the reads. The table includes about 190,000 distinct CDR3 sequences, 64% detected once. Material for sequencing was sorted CD4+, CD8+, or CD8+CD57+ T cells (not recorded which) from PBMCs. This receptor was taken from a human donor with severe aplastic anemia or a healthy control (not recorded which). The chain recombines TRBV7-9 with TRBJ1-6; TRBD1 is a possible D gene (6 bases). The CDR3 nucleotides are TGTGCCAGCAGCCCAGGGGATAGGGACAATTCACCCCTCCACTTT. Its protein is CASSPGDRDNSPLHF.